This T cell receptor (beta chain) was captured in a study of human T cells and chemical hapten exposure (dated by TCRdb to the early 2020s). As for the study more broadly: For sensitization, 2% DPC in acetone was applied to a roughly 2 cm by roughly 2 cm area of upper inner arm skin. Weekly therapeutic DPC doses were additionally applied to the scalp of patients throughout the roughly 23-week study period. Patch testing was done on the upper back using Finn chambers containing 0.01% DPC, and results were scored after 6 days according to International Contact Dermatitis Research Group standards. The mostly female patient cohort included alopecia areata with under or over 50% scalp involvement, alopecia totalis and alopecia universalis. Libraries were pooled for sequencing, and variation in per-sample TCR yields was attributed mainly to small differences in library volumes within the pool. The study tracked peripheral blood TCR repertoire changes in vivo during primary and secondary sensitization to the hapten diphenylcyclopropenone (DPC) in alopecia patients. Patient blood was sampled pre-sensitization (week 0) and at 2, 6 and about 24 weeks after DPC sensitization. Blood for TCR sequencing was provided by twenty-nine alopecia patients at one to four time points (pre-sensitization, 2, 6 and 24 weeks). Beyond this particular receptor, the publication reports: The number of PT1 expanded TCRs positively correlated with patch test score, significant at thresholds 8, 16 and 32 but not 4. The number of TCRs above 1 in 1000 frequency did not change with DPC sensitization; there was no evidence of global repertoire structure alterations. Compared with pre-sensitization or healthy control sets, expanded TCRs formed significantly more large CDR3 similarity clusters, which is consistent with antigen-driven responses. Because every patient had alopecia, a presumed autoimmune disease, the patients' immune response might differ from that of healthy individuals. Repeated subsampling changed both the strength of the expansion versus patch-test correlation and the threshold at which that correlation became significant.

To prepare the library, RACE was applied. Sequenced on a NextSeq 500. During library preparation, unique molecular identifiers were attached to individual cDNA molecules so that TCRs could be counted quantitatively and reproducibly. For every blood RNA sample, sequencing covered both the TCR alpha and TCR beta chains. In the source study's methods: A median of around 96,000 TCRs per sample was observed, with a range of about 23,224 to 690,600. V, J and CDR3 annotation of the TCR reads was carried out using the Decombinator software suite. For the PS versus PT1 abundance plots, all samples were subsampled to the same number of TCRs (28,000). Expanded TCRs were defined as absent before sensitization and observed at least eight times at the 2-week time point. TCRdb trimmed the raw reads at Q25, called clones with MiXCR and kept productive beta chains. All rows with the same CDR3 protein become a single entry with the most common DNA and genes. These V and J calls originate from TCRdb's pipeline instead of the authors' own analysis. For this sample the table gives a few hundred thousand distinct CDR3 sequences, of which around 5.5% were detected only once. Together, the top ten hold 7% to 10% of the sample.

This clonotype was detected a few times. Its antigen has not been determined. No base quality information exists; no much larger clone differs at one position. The intended sense of this specimen's time point label: pre-sensitization, week 0. According to the study, the label for this sample's treatment or condition signals: therapeutic diphenylcyclopropenone sensitization with weekly scalp DPC. At each patch-test visit, blood was drawn before the patch test was applied. To be eligible, patients had to be aged 18 to 70, diagnosed with alopecia and judged suitable for DPC therapy, while pregnant patients were excluded. Total RNA was extracted from unfractionated whole blood collected in Tempus Blood RNA tubes. Trimming takes 3 bases from V and 5 bases from J, and the germline ends sit 10 bases apart. Measured from the cysteine to the phenylalanine, the CDR3 is 13 residues long. Only CDR3 DNA remains: 39 bases, in frame from the first base. The CDR1 and CDR2 encoded by the germline V gene are SGHTA and FQGNSA.

The chain couples TRBV7-2 to TRBJ2-5; the D region possibly corresponds to TRBD2 (6 bases align). Sequencing was performed on whole blood, taken in connection with sensitization to the hapten diphenylcyclopropenone (DPC). The sequence came from a woman between 18 and 29 years old with alopecia areata. Some clones in this sample may be carry-over from other donors' samples. For the CDR3, the sequence is CASSLGLDETQYF. The DNA sequence reads TGTGCCAGCAGCTTGGGACTGGATGAGACCCAGTACTTC.